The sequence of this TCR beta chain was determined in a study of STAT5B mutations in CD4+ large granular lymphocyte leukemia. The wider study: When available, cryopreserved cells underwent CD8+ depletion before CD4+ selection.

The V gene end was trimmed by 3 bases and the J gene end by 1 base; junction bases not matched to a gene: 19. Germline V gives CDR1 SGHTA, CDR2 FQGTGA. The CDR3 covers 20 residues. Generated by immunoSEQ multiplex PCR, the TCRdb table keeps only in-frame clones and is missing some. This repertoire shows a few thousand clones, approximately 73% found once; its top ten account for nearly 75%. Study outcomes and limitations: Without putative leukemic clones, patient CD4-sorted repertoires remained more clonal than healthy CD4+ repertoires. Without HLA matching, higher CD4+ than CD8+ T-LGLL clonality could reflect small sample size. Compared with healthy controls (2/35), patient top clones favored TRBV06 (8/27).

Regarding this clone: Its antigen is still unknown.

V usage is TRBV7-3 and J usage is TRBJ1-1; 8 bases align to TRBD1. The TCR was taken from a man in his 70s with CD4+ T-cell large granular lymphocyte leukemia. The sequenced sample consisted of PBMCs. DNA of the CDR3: TGTGCCAGCAGCTTGGGCCCCCTACACAAGGCGGGACAGGCGAACACTGAAGCTTTCTTT. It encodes CASSLGPLHKAGQANTEAFF.